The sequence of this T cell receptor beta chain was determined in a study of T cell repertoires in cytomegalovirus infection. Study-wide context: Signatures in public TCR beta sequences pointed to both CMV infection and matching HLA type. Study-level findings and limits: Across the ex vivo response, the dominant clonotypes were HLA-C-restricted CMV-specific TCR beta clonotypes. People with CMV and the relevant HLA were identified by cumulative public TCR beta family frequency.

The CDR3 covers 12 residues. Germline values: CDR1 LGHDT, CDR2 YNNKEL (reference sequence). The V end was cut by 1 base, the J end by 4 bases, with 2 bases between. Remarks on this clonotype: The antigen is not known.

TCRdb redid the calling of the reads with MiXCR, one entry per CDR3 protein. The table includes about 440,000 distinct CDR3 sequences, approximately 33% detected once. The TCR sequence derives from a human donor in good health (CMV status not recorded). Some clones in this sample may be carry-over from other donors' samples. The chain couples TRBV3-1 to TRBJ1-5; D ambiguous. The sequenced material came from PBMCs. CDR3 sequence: CASSQVNQPQHF. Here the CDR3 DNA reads TGTGCCAGCAGCCAAGTGAATCAGCCCCAGCATTTT.